One sample yielded the 17 T cell receptor beta chains listed below, sequenced in a study of a mutant IDH1 vaccine in newly diagnosed glioma. The sample's time point: week 5, during vaccination. All doses held 300 ug of mutant IDH1 20-mer peptide, with topical imiquimod. Data came from immunoSEQ multiplex PCR; TCRdb stores just in-frame clones and leaves some out. The repertoire consists of tens of thousands of clones, with 70% to 85% occurring once and the leading ten covering roughly 3.2%. No antigen is known for these receptors. Sequenced here: PBMCs, sampled from a glioma patient whose treatment included an IDH1 peptide vaccine. Every receptor here comes from a young woman with glioma. Some clones in this sample may be carry-over from other donors' samples.

The rearrangement uses TRBV12-5 and TRBJ2-5; D remains unclear. The end of the DNA fits TRBJ2-7 better, so the J call may be wrong. In germline, CDR1 is LGHNT, CDR2 FRNRAP. The CDR3 covers 13 residues. The CDR3 reads CASGLVPGYEQYF. The CDR3 DNA is TGTGCTAGTGGTTTGGTCCCGGGTTACGAGCAGTACTTC.

The rearrangement joins TRBV15 to TRBJ2-7; 14 bases are shared with TRBD2. V dropped 3 bases and J dropped 0; count of bases not matched to a gene: 13. The CDR3 consists of 20 residues. Germline lookup yields CDR1 LNHNV and CDR2 YYDKDF (reference sequence). CDR3 DNA: TGTGCCACCAGCAGCCTGGGGGGGACTAGCGGGAGTGGGCCCTCCTACGAGCAGTACTTC. Its translation: CATSSLGGTSGSGPSYEQYF.

CDR3 DNA: TGCGCCAGCAGCCAAGAATTCGAACGGGGGCTCGATACGCAGTATTTT. This gives the protein CASSQEFERGLDTQYF. The chain joins TRBV4-1 to TRBJ2-3; D may match TRBD1 or TRBD2 (6 bases each). The germline V gene encodes CDR1 MGHRA and CDR2 YSYEKL. The CDR3 contains 16 residues. Trimming pared 0 bases from V and 6 bases from J, leaving 16 bases between.

The rearrangement uses TRBV7-9 and TRBJ2-3, with 13 bases identical to TRBD2. The germline V gene encodes CDR1 SEHNR and CDR2 FQNEAQ (reference sequence). The V and J ends lost 4 bases and 2 bases, in that order; junction bases with no gene match: 6. The CDR3 contains 17 residues. The chain's CDR3 is CASSSPTSGGTTDTQYF. CDR3 DNA: TGTGCCAGCAGCTCGCCGACTAGCGGGGGGACCACAGATACGCAGTATTTT. Drawing the rest from reference TRBV7-9 and TRBJ2-3, the complete variable domain is DTGVSQNPRHKITKRGQNVTFRCDPISEHNRLYWYRQTLGQGPEFLTYFQNEAQLEKSRLLSDRFSAERPKGSFSTLEIQRTEQGDSAMYLCASSSPTSGGTTDTQYFGPGTRLTVL.

J is TRBJ2-3 and V is TRBV30; D gene unclear. Germline CDR1 and CDR2: GTSNPN and SVGIG (reference sequence). The ends were cut back, 3 bases at V and 1 base at J, with 11 bases in the middle. The CDR3 consists of 14 residues. The CDR3, as DNA: TGTGCCTGGAGCCCCGGACCCGGCACAGATACGCAGTATTTT. Translation gives CAWSPGPGTDTQYF.

This clone was detected once. This sequence joins TRBV21-1 and TRBJ1-1. TRBV21-1 is a known pseudogene. The CDR3 length is 15 residues. CDR3 residues: CASSKSTALNTEAFF. CDR3 sequence (DNA): TGTGCCAGCAGCAAAAGTACGGCCCTGAACACTGAAGCTTTCTTT.

The chain uses TRBV5-6 and TRBJ2-5, with 8 bases lining up with TRBD1. V lost 1 base to trimming and J lost 4 bases; unmatched junction nucleotides: 6. CDR1 is SGHDT, CDR2 YYEEEE, per germline. The CDR3 runs 15 residues. CDR3 sequence: CASSLRQGARETQYF. The CDR3 DNA sequence: TGTGCCAGCAGCTTGAGGCAGGGGGCGCGAGAGACCCAGTACTTC.

This rearrangement joins TRBV5-6 to TRBJ2-1, with TRBD2 matching over 10 bases. The CDR3 consists of 15 residues. J lost 3 bases, V lost 2 bases, and 2 bases had no gene match. Germline CDR1 and CDR2: SGHDT and YYEEEE. The CDR3 nucleotides read TGTGCCAGCAGCTTTTCTAGCGGGAGCTACAATGAGCAGTTCTTC. Translated: CASSFSSGSYNEQFF.

This clone occurred a few times. The rearrangement links TRBV4-3 to TRBJ2-2; D uncertain. CDR3 length equals 14 residues. Germline values: CDR1 LGHNA, CDR2 YSLEER. Deletions cut 0 bases from V and 3 bases from J, with 5 bases between. The CDR3 DNA reads as TGCGCCAGCAGCCAAGAGACGGACACCGGGGAGCTGTTTTTT. This sequence encodes CASSQETDTGELFF.

V gene TRBV27 combines with J gene TRBJ1-5; TRBD1 agrees at 7 bases. The junction had 4 bases not matched to a gene; V was cut back by 5 bases and J by 3 bases. The CDR3 covers 14 residues. CDR1 is MNHEY and CDR2 is SMNVEV in the germline V gene (reference sequence). CDR3 DNA: TGTGCCAGCAGTCCACAGGGGATCAATCAGCCCCAGCATTTT. Translating gives CASSPQGINQPQHF.

In this sample, this clone turned up once. CDR3 DNA: TGTGCCTGGCAGGGGATCGGTAGCAATCAGCCCCAGCATTTT. Protein sequence: CAWQGIGSNQPQHF. The chain couples TRBV30 to TRBJ1-5; a weak D match, TRBD1 (6 bases). Germline CDR1 is GTSNPN and CDR2 is SVGIG (reference sequence). This CDR3 contains 14 residues. Trimming shortened V by 5 bases and J by 0 bases, and 11 bases separated the two germline ends.

J is TRBJ2-5 and V is TRBV4-2; 7 bases map to TRBD2. From germline, CDR1 is LGHNA and CDR2 YNFKEQ. The CDR3 is 20 residues long. Losses at the gene ends were 2 bases for V and 4 bases for J; bases not matched to a gene: 22. The CDR3 DNA reads TGTGCCAGCAGCCAATTCCCAACCTCCACAGCGGGACTTCTGCCAGAGACCCAGTACTTC. This sequence encodes CASSQFPTSTAGLLPETQYF.

The chain employs TRBV7-2 and TRBJ2-7; D gene unclear. CDR1 and CDR2 from the germline V gene are SGHTA and FQGNSA. This CDR3 region has 13 residues. V dropped 1 base and J dropped 7 bases, with 11 bases sitting between them. In DNA form, the CDR3 reads TGTGCCAGCAGCTTAGGTTTGGGTGGGGAGCAGTACTTC. This codes for CASSLGLGGEQYF.

The chain carries TRBV13 and TRBJ2-3, with 11 bases matching TRBD2. The CDR3 loop spans 17 amino acids. Germline CDR1 PRHDT, CDR2 FYEKMQ (reference sequence). V lost 5 bases, J lost 2 bases, and 9 bases stayed unmatched. CDR3 protein: CASSRPGTSGHTDTQYF. CDR3 sequence (DNA): TGTGCCAGCAGCCGGCCCGGGACTAGCGGCCACACAGATACGCAGTATTTT.

The rearrangement uses TRBV6-5 and TRBJ1-1, with no clear D. Germline-derived CDR1 and CDR2 are MNHEY and SVGAGI. The V and J ends lost 8 bases and 1 base respectively, with 8 bases between them. CDR3 length: 12 amino acids. The CDR3 reads CASRRENTEAFF. The CDR3 DNA reads TGTGCCAGCCGCCGGGAGAACACTGAAGCTTTCTTT.

The V and J genes are TRBV15 and TRBJ2-1; maybe TRBD2 (5 bases). V shed 8 bases and J shed 3 bases, with 14 bases lying between them. From germline, CDR1 is LNHNV and CDR2 YYDKDF (reference sequence). There are 14 residues in the CDR3. The CDR3 DNA is TGTGCCACCTCGAAGCCCGGAGGCTACAATGAGCAGTTCTTC. It specifies CATSKPGGYNEQFF. The complete variable domain, with remaining parts taken from reference TRBV15 and TRBJ2-1, reads DAMVIQNPRYQVTQFGKPVTLSCSQTLNHNVMYWYQQKSSQAPKLLFHYYDKDFNNEADTPDNFQSRRPNTSFCFLDIRSPGLGDTAMYLCATSKPGGYNEQFFGPGTRLTVL.

This clone was observed a handful of times. V is TRBV6-1 and J is TRBJ1-1; 7 bases are shared with TRBD1. V lost 5 bases and J lost 1; bases outside the gene matches: 4. Germline loops: CDR1 MNHNS, CDR2 SASEGT. The CDR3 is made up of 14 amino acids. The CDR3 DNA is TGTGCCAGCAGTAACAGGGGCGAGAACACTGAAGCTTTCTTT. Amino acids: CASSNRGENTEAFF.